Reported below is one T cell receptor beta chain. Its antigen is not known. This sample is part of a study of T cells in Graves' hyperthyroidism and ophthalmopathy. CDR3 size: 14 residues. CDR1 is SNHLY, CDR2 FYNNEI, per germline. Trimming took 5 bases from V and 6 from J, leaving 14 bases between them. Study observations and caveats: Ophthalmopathy was separated from stable hyperthyroidism by a 13 V-J model.

Amplification yielded TCR beta CDR3 regions, with RNA transcripts as the source. RT-PCR in the first round (using the HTBI primer set) targeted the TCR CDR3. TCRdb itself ran the multiplex PCR reads through MiXCR, one entry per CDR3 protein. The data contain 550,000 to 700,000 distinct CDR3 sequences, just over 45% of them singletons. Reasons for excluding patients were uncontrolled infection, other autoimmune disease, pregnancy or lactation. V gene TRBV2 combines with J gene TRBJ1-5; maybe TRBD1 (6 bases). This sequence originates from an adult woman with Graves' disease, either hyperthyroidism or ophthalmopathy (not recorded which). Sequencing used peripheral blood or thyroid tissue (not recorded which). The CDR3 DNA sequence: TGTGCCAGCAGTACAGGGTATCGAGGTCAGCCCCAGCATTTT. This gives the protein CASSTGYRGQPQHF.